This T cell receptor beta chain was sequenced during a study of shared clonotypes between healthy human individuals (dated by TCRdb to about 2020). With regard to the full study: A few men and two women, aged 18 to 49 years, made up the cohort. The study deeply sequenced blood TCR repertoires of five healthy adults to estimate repertoire size and the extent of clonotype sharing between individuals. Different laboratories and diverse techniques were used to prepare libraries and sequence TCR repertoires, to increase sequencing depth and limit assay-specific biases. Each donor's leukapheresis produced roughly between roughly 0.85 and 9.5 billion PBMCs. General study outcomes and caveats: Only blood was sampled, and tissue TCR repertoires likely differ from those in blood. Because the study included only a small number of donors, the genetic and exposure-history diversity represented was limited. Based on pairwise subsampling, the degree of clonotype sharing among donors was expected to be affected by sequencing depth.

As concerns this clone: What this receptor recognizes is not known. No clone much larger than this one lies a single base away; base qualities are absent.

The germline V gene (reference sequence) provides CDR1 SEHNR and CDR2 FQNEAQ. A distance of 10 bases separates the germline ends of V and J, which lose 2 bases and 3 bases respectively. The CDR3 has 14 amino acids, counting the end cysteine and phenylalanine. The sequence is cut down to CDR3 DNA, 42 bases in frame from base 1. Using the deep immunoSEQ assay, TCR CDR3 regions were amplified from genomic DNA by multiplex PCR. Genomic DNA extracted from each cell subset was distributed evenly over all wells of several immunoSEQ 96-well plates, and each plate served as one replicate. For unsorted PBMC, each replicate PCR was loaded with about 280 ng genomic DNA, equivalent to tens of thousands of T cell genomes. Ten immunoSEQ deep assay plates were used to sequence unsorted PBMC genomic DNA. Purified libraries were measured with a Qubit 3.0 fluorometer, size-checked on a Bioanalyzer 2100, and measured again with the KAPA Library Quantification kit. Each immunoSEQ 96-well plate was sequenced on its own single-read 150-cycle Illumina NextSeq 550 flow cell. Per the original workflow: The immunoSEQ output contained only junctional sequences without quality scores, so filtering could not match that applied to full-length reads. Sequences were annotated with PyIR, a Python wrapper for IgBLAST v1.9, using IMGT germline references to assign V/J genes and CDR3. Reads were removed for weak V/J assignments (E-value above 1e-6), missing CDR3, stop codons, out-of-frame junctions, or ambiguous translated residues. V3J clonotypes were defined by identical inferred V gene, J gene, and CDR3 amino acid sequence. Percentage overlap between repertoires was calculated by dividing the number of shared unique clonotypes by the size of the smaller repertoire. Repertoire richness was assessed with RTK rarefaction, the Chao1 estimator, and Recon v2.1 estimates of unobserved clonotypes. TCRdb limited this immuneACCESS table to in-frame rearrangements with V and J called. A share of clones is missing; checked studies link under half to unresolved V genes, and the rest is unexplained. V and J calls and clone size are copied from that table; D and trimming were computed from the DNA. The sample data list under 600,000 clones, and roughly 79% of these were observed just once. Of the sample, approximately 12% falls within the top ten clones.

Donors were healthy HIV-negative adults with no recently reported acute infections or vaccinations. All donors were Caucasian adults living in Nashville, Tennessee, USA. For unsorted samples, about 90 million PBMCs were counted and genomic DNA was extracted with the QIAamp DNA Blood Mini kit. Blood was obtained by leukapheresis, after which PBMCs were separated by Ficoll-Histopaque density gradient centrifugation and cryopreserved in liquid nitrogen vapor phase. The specimen sequenced was PBMCs. This clonotype originated in a woman in her thirties or forties in good health. Some clones in this sample may be carry-over from other donors' samples. The rearrangement joined TRBV7-9 to TRBJ1-2, with the identity of the D gene unclear. The CDR3 here reads CASSLSGDDYGYTF. The nucleotide sequence is TGTGCCAGCAGCTTAAGCGGGGATGACTATGGCTACACCTTC.